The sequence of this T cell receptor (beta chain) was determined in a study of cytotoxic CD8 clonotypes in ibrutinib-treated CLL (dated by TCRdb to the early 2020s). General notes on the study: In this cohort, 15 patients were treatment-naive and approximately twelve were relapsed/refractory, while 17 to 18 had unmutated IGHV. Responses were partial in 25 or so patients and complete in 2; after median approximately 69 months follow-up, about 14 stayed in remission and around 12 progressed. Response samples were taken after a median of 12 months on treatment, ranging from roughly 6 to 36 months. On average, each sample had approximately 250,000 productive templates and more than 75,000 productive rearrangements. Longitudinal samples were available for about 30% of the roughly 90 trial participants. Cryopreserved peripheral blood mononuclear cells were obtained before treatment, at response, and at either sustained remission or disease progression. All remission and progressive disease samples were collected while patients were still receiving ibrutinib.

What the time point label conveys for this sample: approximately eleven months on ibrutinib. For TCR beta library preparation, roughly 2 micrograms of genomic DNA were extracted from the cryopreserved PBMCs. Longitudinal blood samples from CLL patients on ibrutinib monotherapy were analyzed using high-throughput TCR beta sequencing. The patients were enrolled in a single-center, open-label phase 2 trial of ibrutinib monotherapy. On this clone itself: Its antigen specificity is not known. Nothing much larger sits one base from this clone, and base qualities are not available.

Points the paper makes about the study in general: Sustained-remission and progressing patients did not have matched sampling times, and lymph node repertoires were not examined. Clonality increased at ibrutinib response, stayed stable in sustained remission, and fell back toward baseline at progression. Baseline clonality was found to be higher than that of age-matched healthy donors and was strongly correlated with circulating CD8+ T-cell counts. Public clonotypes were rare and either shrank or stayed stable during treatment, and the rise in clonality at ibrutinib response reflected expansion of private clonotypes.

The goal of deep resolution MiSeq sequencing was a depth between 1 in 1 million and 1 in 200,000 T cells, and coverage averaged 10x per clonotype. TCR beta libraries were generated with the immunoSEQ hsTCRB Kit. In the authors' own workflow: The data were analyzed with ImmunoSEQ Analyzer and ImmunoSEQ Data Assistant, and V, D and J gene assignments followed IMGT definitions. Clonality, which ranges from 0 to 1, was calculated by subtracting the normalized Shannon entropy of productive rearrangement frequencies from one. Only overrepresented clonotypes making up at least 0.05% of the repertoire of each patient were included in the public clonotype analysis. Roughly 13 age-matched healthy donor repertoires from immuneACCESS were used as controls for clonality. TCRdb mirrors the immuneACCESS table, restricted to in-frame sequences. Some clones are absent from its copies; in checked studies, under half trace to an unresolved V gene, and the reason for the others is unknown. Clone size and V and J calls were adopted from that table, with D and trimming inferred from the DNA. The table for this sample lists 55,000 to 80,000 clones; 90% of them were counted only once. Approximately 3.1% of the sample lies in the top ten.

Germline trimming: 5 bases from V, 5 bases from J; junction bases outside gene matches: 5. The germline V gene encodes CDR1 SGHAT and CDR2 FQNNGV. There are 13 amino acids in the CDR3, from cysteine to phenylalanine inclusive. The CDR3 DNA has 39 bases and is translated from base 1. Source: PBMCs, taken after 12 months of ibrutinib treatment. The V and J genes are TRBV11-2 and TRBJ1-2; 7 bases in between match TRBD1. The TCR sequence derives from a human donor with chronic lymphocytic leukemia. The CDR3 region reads CASSTGTEYGYTF. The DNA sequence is TGTGCCAGCAGCACTGGGACAGAGTATGGCTACACCTTC.